This T cell receptor (beta chain) was captured in a study of blood T cells in healthy people across ages. CDR3 length: 17 residues. Deletions cut 0 bases from V and 0 bases from J, with 11 bases between. Germline loops: CDR1 MNHNY, CDR2 SVGAGI (reference sequence). The authors ran a second PCR of about 6 to 12 cycles using a sample-barcoded 5' primer and a J-beta primer mix. TCRdb ran MiXCR on the 5' RACE reads and lists one entry per CDR3 protein. In the table there are 1.5 million to 2 million distinct CDR3 sequences, about 30% of which are singletons. The chain carries TRBV6-6 and TRBJ2-2; the D gene is possibly TRBD2 (5 bases). This sequence was found in a woman in her 30s in good health. The sequenced sample was blood. CDR3 DNA: TGTGCCAGCAGTTACTCGACTGGTAGCGCGAACACCGGGGAGCTGTTTTTT. Residues: CASSYSTGSANTGELFF.